The clone carrying this T cell receptor beta chain showed up just a few times. A second PCR of about 7 to 12 cycles used a sample-barcoded 5' primer and a J-beta primer mix. Each cDNA was tagged by a template-switch adaptor containing 12 random nucleotides. TCRdb reanalysed the 5' RACE reads using MiXCR and keeps one entry per CDR3 protein. Of roughly 1,100,000 distinct CDR3 sequences in the sample, around 27% are singletons; the top ten hold about 0.8%. Germline V gene lookup returns CDR1 DFQATT and CDR2 SNEGSKA (reference sequence). Trimming cost V 5 bases and J 1 base, with 12 bases left between them. The CDR3 totals 14 residues. This entry is derived from a study of blood T cells in healthy people across ages. This sample also belongs to another study, concerning T cells of mothers and their children. That work adds: In this cohort, donors were three healthy Caucasian mothers plus their six children. Biologically related mothers and children overlapped slightly more than unrelated pairs, a non-significant difference.

Sequencing was carried out using blood. The rearrangement uses TRBV20-1 and TRBJ1-3; D is undetermined. The source of this sequence is a girl aged 2-10 years in good health. The CDR3 protein is CSAAPWRSGNTIYF. The CDR3 coding sequence is TGCAGTGCTGCACCATGGAGGTCTGGAAACACCATATATTTT.